The 27 T cell receptor beta chains below come from one sample, sequenced in a study of T cell repertoires in cytomegalovirus infection. TCRdb re-derived calls from the reads in MiXCR, one entry per CDR3 protein. The table has 640,000 or so distinct CDR3 sequences, about 33% seen once. Antigens for these TCRs are unknown. This specimen was cultured PBMCs, taken from culture after CMV antigen stimulation. These receptors came from a human donor in good health (CMV status not recorded). Some clones in this sample may be carry-over from other donors' samples.

The V gene is TRBV28, the J gene TRBJ1-1; D unclear. The V end was cut by 3 bases, the J end by 3 bases, with 14 bases between. Germline values: CDR1 MDHEN, CDR2 SYDVKM. The CDR3 totals 15 residues. The CDR3 sequence is CASSFGGPRDTEAFF. In DNA, the CDR3 is TGTGCCAGCAGTTTCGGTGGTCCGCGGGACACTGAAGCTTTCTTT.

The chain recombines TRBV6-1 with TRBJ1-1, with 7 bases matching TRBD1. Losses at the gene ends were 6 bases for V and 7 bases for J; bases not matched to a gene: 11. Germline V gene sequence: CDR1 MNHNS, CDR2 SASEGT. There are 14 residues in the CDR3. CDR3 amino acids: CASRRTGGGNEAFF. DNA for the CDR3: TGTGCCAGCAGGCGGACAGGCGGCGGGAATGAAGCTTTCTTT.

This chain uses TRBV7-6 with TRBJ2-1; D remains unclear. The germline V gene encodes CDR1 SGHVS and CDR2 FNYEAQ. V lost 3 bases and J lost 8, with 14 bases in between. CDR3 length: 14 residues. CDR3 in DNA: TGTGCCAGCAGCTTCGGGTCTCGTCAGGATGAGCAGTTCTTC. Amino acids: CASSFGSRQDEQFF.

The J gene is TRBJ2-7, the V gene TRBV6-6; D is ambiguous. CDR1 and CDR2 (germline): MNHNY, SVGAGI (reference sequence). With 5 bases removed from V and 7 bases from J, the gap between germline ends came to 9 bases. The CDR3 totals 11 residues. The CDR3 nucleotides are TGTGCCAGCAGTACGACCGGAGAGCAGTACTTC. Encoded protein: CASSTTGEQYF.

Concerning this clonotype: A much larger clone sits a single nucleotide away, making a read error possible. The chain is built from TRBV7-2 and TRBJ2-1; D is ambiguous. Germline CDR1 is SGHTA and CDR2 is FQGNSA. CDR3 length equals 13 residues. The CDR3 DNA reads as TGTGCCAGCTGCTTAATGGTGAACAATGAGCAGTTCTTC. Protein: CASCLMVNNEQFF.

This rearrangement joins TRBV19 to TRBJ2-1; maybe TRBD2 (5 bases). Trimming stripped 3 bases from V and 10 bases from J, with 19 bases between. The CDR3 runs to 15 residues. Per the germline V gene, CDR1 is LNHDA and CDR2 is SQIVND (reference sequence). The CDR3 DNA reads as TGTGCCAGTAGTATTGTGAGGGATGGGCCGGAGGAGCAGTTCTTC. Protein sequence: CASSIVRDGPEEQFF.

This clonotype was found a few times. The rearrangement joins TRBV7-9 to TRBJ2-1; D ambiguous. Trimming shortened V by 1 base and J by 9 bases, and 10 bases separated the two germline ends. The germline V gene encodes CDR1 SEHNR and CDR2 FQNEAQ (reference sequence). The CDR3 is 13 residues long. The CDR3 nucleotides read TGTGCCAGCAGCTTAGTCCCGGGCGTTGAGCAGTTCTTC. Its translation is CASSLVPGVEQFF.

The chain recombines TRBV27 with TRBJ1-2; 8 bases fit TRBD1. With 6 bases clipped from V and 4 bases from J, the junction kept 7 bases outside the gene matches. There are 14 residues in the CDR3. CDR1 is MNHEY and CDR2 is SMNVEV in the germline V gene (reference sequence). This CDR3 is CASSSDREIYGYTF. The CDR3 DNA follows: TGTGCCAGCAGCTCGGACAGGGAGATCTATGGCTACACCTTC.

The chain employs TRBV20-1 and TRBJ1-5; 10 bases match TRBD1. This CDR3 is built from 16 residues. Germline V CDR1 and CDR2: DFQATT, SNEGSKA (reference sequence). J was trimmed by 3 bases and V by 1 base; bases with no gene match: 6. In nucleotides, the CDR3 is TGCAGTGCTAGAGGTCCCGGGACAGGGGACAATCAGCCCCAGCATTTT. Amino acid sequence: CSARGPGTGDNQPQHF.

The J gene is TRBJ2-5, the V gene TRBV10-3; D is possibly TRBD1 (5 bases). CDR3 length: 14 amino acids. The V gene's germline CDR1 is ENHRY and CDR2 SYGVKD. Trimming removed 2 bases from V and 2 bases from J, with 9 bases in between. CDR3 bases: TGTGCCATCAGTGAGACGACAGTACAAGAGACCCAGTACTTC. Encoded protein: CAISETTVQETQYF.

In this sample, this clonotype turned up many times. This chain links TRBV7-8 with TRBJ2-7, with D maybe TRBD2 (6 bases). The V end was cut by 4 bases, the J end by 4 bases, with 11 bases between. The CDR3 has 13 amino acids. CDR1 is SGHVS, CDR2 FQNEAQ, per germline. The DNA for the CDR3 is TGTGCCAGCAGCTGGGGACTTGTTTACGAGCAGTACTTC. It codes for CASSWGLVYEQYF.

The CDR3 DNA follows: TGTGCCAGCAGCACCGGGACCTATAATTCACCCCTCCACTTT. Residues: CASSTGTYNSPLHF. V and J are TRBV5-4 and TRBJ1-6; D uncertain. The CDR3 contains 14 residues. The V gene lost 4 bases and the J gene lost 2 bases, with 7 bases spanning the gap. Germline loops: CDR1 SGHNT, CDR2 YYREEE (reference sequence).

The chain joins TRBV29-1 to TRBJ2-1, with TRBD2 matching over 9 bases. This CDR3 is built from 13 residues. V lost 3 bases, J lost 7 bases, and 4 bases stayed unmatched. Germline V gene sequence: CDR1 SQVTM, CDR2 ANQGSEA. CDR3 sequence (DNA): TGCAGCGTTGATAGCGGGAGCCCTAATGAGCAGTTCTTC. It encodes CSVDSGSPNEQFF.

This sequence joins TRBV7-3 and TRBJ2-5; TRBD1 is a possible D gene (6 bases). The CDR3 consists of 15 residues. Germline CDR1 and CDR2: SGHTA and FQGTGA. Trimming stripped 5 bases from V and 5 bases from J, with 18 bases between. The chain's CDR3 is CASSPLRGFQETQYF. Here the CDR3 DNA reads TGTGCCAGCAGCCCTCTCAGGGGATTTCAGGAGACCCAGTACTTC.

V usage is TRBV20-1 and J usage is TRBJ1-6; perhaps TRBD1 as D (6 bases). CDR3 length: 16 residues. V dropped 3 bases and J dropped 6 bases, with 18 bases sitting between them. Per germline, CDR1 DFQATT and CDR2 SNEGSKA (reference sequence). The CDR3 bases are TGCAGTGCTAGGGACCCCCGGGGGGGCGGTAATTCACCCCTCCACTTT. Its protein is CSARDPRGGGNSPLHF.

This clonotype was counted many times. V and J are TRBV7-2 and TRBJ2-5, with unresolved D. This CDR3 has 14 amino acids. Germline loops: CDR1 SGHTA, CDR2 FQGNSA. Trimming shortened V by 5 bases and J by 2 bases, and 12 bases separated the two germline ends. CDR3 DNA: TGTGCCAGCAGCACAATGAGTTATCAAGAGACCCAGTACTTC. Amino acids: CASSTMSYQETQYF.

The chain has TRBV7-2 and TRBJ2-3, with 10 bases lining up with TRBD2. This CDR3 region has 15 residues. Germline-derived CDR1 and CDR2 are SGHTA and FQGNSA. V dropped 8 bases and J dropped 6; count of bases not matched to a gene: 11. The CDR3 region has the DNA TGTGCCAGCGGCCGGTCTAGCGGGGGAGAGGATACGCAGTATTTT. Translation: CASGRSSGGEDTQYF.

The chain employs TRBV11-2 and TRBJ2-3, with D hard to call. The V end was cut by 5 bases, the J end by 7 bases, with 16 bases between. The CDR3 has 14 residues. The germline V gene encodes CDR1 SGHAT and CDR2 FQNNGV. CDR3 in DNA: TGTGCCAGCAGCCTTCCCAACACGGGTTATACGCAGTATTTT. Its protein product is CASSLPNTGYTQYF.

This clonotype was observed a handful of times. V usage is TRBV6-1 and J usage is TRBJ2-5; 15 bases line up with TRBD2. Looked up from germline, CDR1 is MNHNS and CDR2 is SASEGT. This CDR3 spans 15 amino acids. Germline trimming cut 6 bases from V and 2 bases from J; bases unmatched to any gene: 1. The CDR3 bases are TGTGCCAGCAGAGGGACTAGCGGGGGGCAAGAGACCCAGTACTTC. It codes for CASRGTSGGQETQYF.

V gene TRBV23-1 combines with J gene TRBJ1-5, with D perhaps matching TRBD1 (5 bases). TRBV23-1 is treated as an ORF (open reading frame) with a function not yet certain. There are 14 residues in the CDR3. Trimming cost V 7 bases and J 4 bases, with 14 bases left between them. The CDR3 region is CASTPRQRNQPQHF. The CDR3 bases are TGCGCCAGCACCCCTAGACAGAGAAATCAGCCCCAGCATTTT.

V and J are TRBV7-2 and TRBJ2-1; no reliable D call. The CDR3 has 14 residues. The V and J ends lost 1 base and 6 bases respectively, with 10 bases between them. Per the germline V gene, CDR1 is SGHTA and CDR2 is FQGNSA. CDR3 amino acids: CASSLVTGINEQFF. DNA of the CDR3: TGTGCCAGCAGCTTAGTCACTGGTATCAATGAGCAGTTCTTC.

V usage is TRBV7-2 and J usage is TRBJ2-1; D gene uncertain. The CDR3 covers 12 residues. Germline V CDR1 and CDR2: SGHTA, FQGNSA. V lost 0 bases to trimming and J lost 12 bases, with 9 bases between them. The CDR3 DNA sequence: TGTGCCAGCAGCTTAGCGCTGGAAGGGCAGTTCTTC. It encodes CASSLALEGQFF.

This clonotype was counted a few times. The rearrangement links TRBV7-9 to TRBJ2-3, with TRBD1 matching over 9 bases. V shed 5 bases, J shed 1 base, and the junction held 10 bases outside the gene matches. This CDR3 is built from 17 residues. CDR1 and CDR2 (germline): SEHNR, FQNEAQ (reference sequence). The CDR3 here is CASSPHRDRARTDTQYF. The CDR3 nucleotides are TGTGCCAGCAGCCCGCACCGGGACAGGGCTCGCACAGATACGCAGTATTTT.

This rearrangement joins TRBV28 to TRBJ1-2, with D maybe TRBD1 (5 bases). CDR1 is MDHEN and CDR2 is SYDVKM in the germline V gene. V lost 5 bases to trimming and J lost 3 bases, with 16 bases between them. The CDR3 consists of 15 residues. The CDR3 nucleotides are TGTGCCAGCAGTCCCTTAGTGCAGGGACACTATGGCTACACCTTC. Its protein product is CASSPLVQGHYGYTF.

This chain connects TRBV5-1 to TRBJ2-3; TRBD2 agrees at 10 bases. V dropped 4 bases and J dropped 5; count of bases not matched to a gene: 10. The CDR3 length is 16 residues. CDR1 SGHRS and CDR2 YFSETQ come from the germline V gene. CDR3 DNA sequence: TGCGCCAGCAGCATCTCTAGCGGGAGTTGGGGAGATACGCAGTATTTT. Translation: CASSISSGSWGDTQYF.

This clonotype has a single count. The chain's CDR3 is CASSLPQGLYNEQFF. The CDR3 nucleotides read TGCGCCAGCAGCTTGCCCCAGGGACTTTACAATGAGCAGTTCTTC. The rearrangement uses TRBV5-1 and TRBJ2-1, with TRBD2 as a possible D gene (6 bases). The CDR3 is 15 residues long. The germline CDR1 and CDR2 sequences are SGHRS and YFSETQ. Deletions cut 1 base from V and 4 bases from J, with 12 bases between.

CDR3: CASSLVPPYYRVEQYF. The CDR3 nucleotides are TGTGCCAGCAGCTTAGTACCCCCGTATTATAGGGTCGAGCAGTACTTC. This chain uses TRBV7-8 with TRBJ2-7; D is unresolved. This CDR3 has 16 residues. CDR1 SGHVS and CDR2 FQNEAQ come from the germline V gene. Trimming left V 1 base short and J 6 bases short, with 19 bases between.